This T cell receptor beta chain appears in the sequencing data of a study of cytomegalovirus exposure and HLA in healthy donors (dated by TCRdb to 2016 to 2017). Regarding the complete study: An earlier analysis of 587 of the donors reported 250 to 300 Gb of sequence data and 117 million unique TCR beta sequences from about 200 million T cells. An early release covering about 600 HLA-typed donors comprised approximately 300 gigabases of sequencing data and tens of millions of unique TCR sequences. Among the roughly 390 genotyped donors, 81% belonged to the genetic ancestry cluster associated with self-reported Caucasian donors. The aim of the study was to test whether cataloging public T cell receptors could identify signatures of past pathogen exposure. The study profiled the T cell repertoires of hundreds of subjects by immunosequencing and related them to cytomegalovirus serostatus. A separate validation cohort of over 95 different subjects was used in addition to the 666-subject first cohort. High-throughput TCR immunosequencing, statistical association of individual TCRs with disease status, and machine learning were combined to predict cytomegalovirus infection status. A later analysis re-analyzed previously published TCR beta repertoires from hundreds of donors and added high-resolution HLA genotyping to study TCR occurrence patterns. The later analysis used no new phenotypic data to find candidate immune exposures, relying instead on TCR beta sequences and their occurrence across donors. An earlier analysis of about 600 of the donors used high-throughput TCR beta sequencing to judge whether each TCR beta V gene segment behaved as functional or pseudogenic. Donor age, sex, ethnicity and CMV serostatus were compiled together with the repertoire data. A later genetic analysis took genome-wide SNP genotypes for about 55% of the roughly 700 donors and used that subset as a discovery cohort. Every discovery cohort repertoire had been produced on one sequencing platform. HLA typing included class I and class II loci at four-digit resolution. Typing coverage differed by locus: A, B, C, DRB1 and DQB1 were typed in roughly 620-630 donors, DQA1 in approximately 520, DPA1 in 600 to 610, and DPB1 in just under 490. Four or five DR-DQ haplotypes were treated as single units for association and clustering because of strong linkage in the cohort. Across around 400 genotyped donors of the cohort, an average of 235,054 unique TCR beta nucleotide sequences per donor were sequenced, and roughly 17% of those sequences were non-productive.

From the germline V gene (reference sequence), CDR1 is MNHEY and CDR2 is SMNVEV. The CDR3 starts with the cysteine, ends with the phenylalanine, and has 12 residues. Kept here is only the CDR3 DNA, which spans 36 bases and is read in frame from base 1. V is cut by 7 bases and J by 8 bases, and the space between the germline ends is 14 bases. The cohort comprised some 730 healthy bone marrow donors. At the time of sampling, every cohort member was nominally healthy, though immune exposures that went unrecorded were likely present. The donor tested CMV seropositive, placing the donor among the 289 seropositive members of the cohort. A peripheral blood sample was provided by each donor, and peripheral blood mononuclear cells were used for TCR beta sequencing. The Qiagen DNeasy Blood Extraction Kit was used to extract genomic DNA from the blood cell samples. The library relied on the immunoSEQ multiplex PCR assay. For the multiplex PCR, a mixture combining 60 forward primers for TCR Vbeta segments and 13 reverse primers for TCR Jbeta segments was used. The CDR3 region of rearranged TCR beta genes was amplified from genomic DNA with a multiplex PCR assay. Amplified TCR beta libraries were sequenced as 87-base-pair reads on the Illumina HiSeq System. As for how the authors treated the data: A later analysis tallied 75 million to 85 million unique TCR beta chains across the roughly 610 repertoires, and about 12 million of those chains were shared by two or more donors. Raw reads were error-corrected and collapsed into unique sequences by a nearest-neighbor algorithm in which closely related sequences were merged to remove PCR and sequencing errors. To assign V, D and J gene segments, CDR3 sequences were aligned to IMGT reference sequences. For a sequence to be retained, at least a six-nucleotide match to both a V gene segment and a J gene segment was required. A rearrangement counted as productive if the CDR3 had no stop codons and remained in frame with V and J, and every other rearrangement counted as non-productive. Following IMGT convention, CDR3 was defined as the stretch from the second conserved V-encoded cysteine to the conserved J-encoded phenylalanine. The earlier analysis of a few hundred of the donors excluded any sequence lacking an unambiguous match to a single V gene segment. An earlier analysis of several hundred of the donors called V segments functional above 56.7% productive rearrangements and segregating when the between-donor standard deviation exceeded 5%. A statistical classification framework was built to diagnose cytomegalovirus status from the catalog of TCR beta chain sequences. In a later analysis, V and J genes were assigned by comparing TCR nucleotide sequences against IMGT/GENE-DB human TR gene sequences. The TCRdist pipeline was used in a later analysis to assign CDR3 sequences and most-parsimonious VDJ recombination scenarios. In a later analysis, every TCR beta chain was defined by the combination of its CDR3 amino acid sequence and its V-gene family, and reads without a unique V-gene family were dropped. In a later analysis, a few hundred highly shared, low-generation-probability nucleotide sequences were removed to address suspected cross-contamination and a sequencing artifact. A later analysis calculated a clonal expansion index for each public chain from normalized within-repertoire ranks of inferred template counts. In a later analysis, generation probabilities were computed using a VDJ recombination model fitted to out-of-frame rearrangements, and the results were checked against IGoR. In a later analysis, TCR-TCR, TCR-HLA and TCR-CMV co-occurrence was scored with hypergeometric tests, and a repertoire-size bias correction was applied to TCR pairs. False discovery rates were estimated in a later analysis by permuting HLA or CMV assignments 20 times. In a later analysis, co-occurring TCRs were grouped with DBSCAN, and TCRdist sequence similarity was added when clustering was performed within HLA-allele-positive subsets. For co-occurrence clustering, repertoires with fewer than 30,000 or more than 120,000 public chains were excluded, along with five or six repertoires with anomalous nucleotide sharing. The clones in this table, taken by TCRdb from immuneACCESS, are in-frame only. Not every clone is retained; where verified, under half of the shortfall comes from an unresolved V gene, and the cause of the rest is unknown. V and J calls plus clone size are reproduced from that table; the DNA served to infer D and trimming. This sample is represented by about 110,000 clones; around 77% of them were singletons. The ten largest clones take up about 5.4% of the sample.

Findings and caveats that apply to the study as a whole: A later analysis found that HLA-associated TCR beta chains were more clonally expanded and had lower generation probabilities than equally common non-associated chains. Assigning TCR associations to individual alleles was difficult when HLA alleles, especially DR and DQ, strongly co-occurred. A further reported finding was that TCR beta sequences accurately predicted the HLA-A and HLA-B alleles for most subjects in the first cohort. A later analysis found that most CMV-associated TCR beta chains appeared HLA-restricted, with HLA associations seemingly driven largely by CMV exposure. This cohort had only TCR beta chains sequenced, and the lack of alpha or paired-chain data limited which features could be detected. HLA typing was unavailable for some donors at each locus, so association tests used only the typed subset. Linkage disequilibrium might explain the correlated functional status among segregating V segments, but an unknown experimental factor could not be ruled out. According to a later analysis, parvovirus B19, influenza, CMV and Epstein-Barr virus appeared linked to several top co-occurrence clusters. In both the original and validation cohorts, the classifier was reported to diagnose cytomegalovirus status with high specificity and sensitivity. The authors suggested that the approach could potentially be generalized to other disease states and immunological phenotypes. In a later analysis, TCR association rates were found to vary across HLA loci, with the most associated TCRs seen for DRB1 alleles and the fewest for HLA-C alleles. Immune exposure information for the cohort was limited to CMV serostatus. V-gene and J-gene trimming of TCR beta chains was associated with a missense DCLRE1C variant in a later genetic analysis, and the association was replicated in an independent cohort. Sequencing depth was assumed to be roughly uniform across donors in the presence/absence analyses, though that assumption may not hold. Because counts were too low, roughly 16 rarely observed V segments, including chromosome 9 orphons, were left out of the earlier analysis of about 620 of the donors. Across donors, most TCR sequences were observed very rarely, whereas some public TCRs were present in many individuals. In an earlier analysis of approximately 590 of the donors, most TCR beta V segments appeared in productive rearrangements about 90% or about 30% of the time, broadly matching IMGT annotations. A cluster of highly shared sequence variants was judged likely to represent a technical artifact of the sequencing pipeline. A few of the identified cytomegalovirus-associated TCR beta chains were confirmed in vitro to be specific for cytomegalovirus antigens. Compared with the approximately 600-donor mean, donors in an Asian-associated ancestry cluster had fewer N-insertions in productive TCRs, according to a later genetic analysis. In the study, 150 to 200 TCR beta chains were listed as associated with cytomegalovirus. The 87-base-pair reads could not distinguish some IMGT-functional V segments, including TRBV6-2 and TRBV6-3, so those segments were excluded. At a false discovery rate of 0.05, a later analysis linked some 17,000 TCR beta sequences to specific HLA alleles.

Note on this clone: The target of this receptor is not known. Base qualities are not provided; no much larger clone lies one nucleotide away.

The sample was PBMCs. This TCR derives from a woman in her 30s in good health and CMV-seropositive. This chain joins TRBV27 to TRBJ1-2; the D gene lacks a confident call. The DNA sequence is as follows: TGTGCCAGCACCTCTGGAGGGCTCGGCTACACCTTC. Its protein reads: CASTSGGLGYTF.